Following are 13 T cell receptor beta chains from one sample sequenced in a study of a mutant IDH1 vaccine in newly diagnosed glioma (dated by TCRdb to about 2021). The label giving this sample's time point can be read as: baseline, week 1 (first vaccination visit). The treatment or condition label on this specimen signifies: pre-vaccination baseline after standard-of-care therapy. Library creation used the immunoSEQ multiplex PCR assay. TCRdb took this table from immuneACCESS and kept in-frame rearrangements with V and J called. Such tables lack part of the clones; where checked against another copy, unresolved V genes explain under half of the gap, and the rest is unexplained. For this sample there are 75,000 to 100,000 clones; roughly four fifths appear just once. The top ten constitute less than 5.5% of the sample. Sequencing was performed on PBMCs, taken from a glioma patient treated with radiotherapy, temozolomide or both. These receptors were taken from a man aged 35 to 55 with glioma. Some clones in this sample may be carry-over from other donors' samples.

J is TRBJ1-1 and V is TRBV9; 8 nucleotides match TRBD1. The CDR3 length is 13 residues. Per germline, CDR1 SGDLS and CDR2 YYNGEE. J lost 7 bases, V lost 1 base, and 3 bases had no gene match. DNA for the CDR3: TGTGCCAGCAGCGTAACCGGGACAGGTGAAGCTTTCTTT. It encodes CASSVTGTGEAFF.

The chain links TRBV5-1 to TRBJ2-6, with D perhaps matching TRBD2 (5 bases). CDR1 is SGHRS, CDR2 YFSETQ, per germline. V lost 4 bases, J lost 2 bases, and 7 bases lay in between. CDR3 length: 14 residues. CDR3 nucleotide sequence: TGCGCCAGCAGCCGGGGTCCTGGGGCCAACGTCCTGACTTTC. Protein: CASSRGPGANVLTF.

The chain employs TRBV5-6 and TRBJ2-7; D remains unclear. The CDR3 covers 14 residues. The germline V gene has CDR1 SGHDT and CDR2 YYEEEE. V shed 2 bases and J shed 3 bases, with 12 bases lying between them. The CDR3 sequence is CASSFPRQNYEQYF. CDR3 nucleotides: TGTGCCAGCAGCTTTCCTAGACAAAACTACGAGCAGTACTTC.

This chain connects TRBV19 to TRBJ1-6; D might be TRBD1 (6 bases). Germline V gene data show CDR1 as LNHDA and CDR2 as SQIVND (reference sequence). The CDR3 loop spans 15 amino acids. V was trimmed by 5 bases and J by 10 bases, leaving 18 bases between them. The CDR3 DNA sequence: TGTGCCAGTAGTGCCCCGTGGGGGCTTGGATCACCCCTCCACTTT. Its translation is CASSAPWGLGSPLHF. The variable domain in full, completed from reference TRBV19 and TRBJ1-6, reads DGGITQSPKYLFRKEGQNVTLSCEQNLNHDAMYWYRQDPGQGLRLIYYSQIVNDFQKGDIAEGYSVSREKKESFPLTVTSAQKNPTAFYLCASSAPWGLGSPLHFGNGTRLTVT.

The CDR3 bases are TGTGCCAGTAGTATGGATCTGGCGGCTGGCTACACCTTC. Its translation: CASSMDLAAGYTF. The V and J genes are TRBV19 and TRBJ1-2; no clear D. Germline values: CDR1 LNHDA, CDR2 SQIVND (reference sequence). The CDR3 runs to 13 residues. V was shortened by 3 bases and J by 7 bases, with 12 bases between the two germline ends.

The chain uses TRBV2 and TRBJ1-2; 9 nucleotides align to TRBD1. Germline V CDR1 and CDR2: SNHLY, FYNNEI. The junction had 3 bases not matched to a gene; V was cut back by 6 bases and J by 7 bases. The CDR3 sequence is 12 residues long. In DNA, the CDR3 is TGTGCCAGCAGGACAGGGGGTGGTGGCTACACCTTC. Translation gives CASRTGGGGYTF.

This clone was seen more than once but under ten times. The CDR3 region has the DNA TGTGCCAGCAGAGGTGGGGCTTCCTGGGGCTACACCTTC. Amino acid sequence: CASRGGASWGYTF. The V gene is TRBV6-4, the J gene TRBJ1-2; tentatively, D is TRBD1 (5 bases). CDR3 length: 13 amino acids. The ends were cut back, 6 bases at V and 8 bases at J, with 16 bases in the middle. CDR1 and CDR2 (germline): MRHNA, SNTAGT.

This clone was found once. The chain is built from TRBV19 and TRBJ2-3, with 10 bases lining up with TRBD2. V shed 1 base and J 2 bases; nucleotides not matched to a gene: 6. CDR3 length: 17 residues. The V gene's germline CDR1 is LNHDA and CDR2 SQIVND (reference sequence). In DNA, the CDR3 is TGTGCCAGTAGTATAGGGGCTAGCGGGGGACCCACAGATACGCAGTATTTT. Residues: CASSIGASGGPTDTQYF.

The chain combines TRBV7-9 with TRBJ1-2, with 9 bases lining up with TRBD1. This CDR3 comprises 15 residues. From germline, CDR1 is SEHNR and CDR2 FQNEAQ (reference sequence). Trimming took 1 base from V and 8 from J; bases not matched to a gene: 8. CDR3 loop: CASSLDGTGWFGYTF. DNA for the CDR3: TGTGCCAGCAGCTTAGATGGGACAGGGTGGTTCGGCTACACCTTC. Full variable domain (outside the CDR3, taken from reference TRBV7-9 and TRBJ1-2): DTGVSQNPRHKITKRGQNVTFRCDPISEHNRLYWYRQTLGQGPEFLTYFQNEAQLEKSRLLSDRFSAERPKGSFSTLEIQRTEQGDSAMYLCASSLDGTGWFGYTFGSGTRLTVV.

The gene calls are TRBV6-5 and TRBJ1-6; the D gene is possibly TRBD1 (6 bases). Germline CDR1 is MNHEY and CDR2 is SVGAGI. The CDR3 covers 13 residues. Deletions cut 8 bases from V and 5 bases from J, with 10 bases between. The DNA for the CDR3 is TGTGCCAGCGCCGCAGGGGATAATTCACCCCTCCACTTT. Translating gives CASAAGDNSPLHF.

The rearrangement uses TRBV28 and TRBJ1-6; perhaps TRBD1 as D (5 bases). V lost 7 bases and J lost 12, with 22 bases in between. The CDR3 has 15 amino acids. Per the germline V gene, CDR1 is MDHEN and CDR2 is SYDVKM. The CDR3 here is CASKTATGSRGPLHF. In DNA form, the CDR3 reads TGTGCCAGCAAGACCGCAACAGGCTCACGCGGACCCCTCCACTTT.

V is TRBV14 and J is TRBJ2-5, with unresolved D. V gave up 4 bases and J gave up 5 bases, with 17 bases separating them. The CDR3 is 15 residues long. CDR1 SGHDN and CDR2 FVKESK come from the germline V gene. The chain's CDR3 is CASSRWVGPMETQYF. CDR3 DNA sequence: TGTGCCAGCAGCCGGTGGGTAGGGCCAATGGAGACCCAGTACTTC.

The chain recombines TRBV9 with TRBJ1-5, with D uncertain. The length of the CDR3 is 14 residues. Germline CDR1 reads SGDLS; CDR2 reads YYNGEE. The ends were cut back, 2 bases at V and 1 base at J, with 7 bases in the middle. CDR3 residues: CASSVWESNQPQHF. The CDR3 bases are TGTGCCAGCAGCGTGTGGGAAAGCAATCAGCCCCAGCATTTT.